The entry below describes one TCR beta chain. This clone's antigen is unknown. No quality values exist for individual bases; no much larger clone is one base distant. The donors were healthy, HIV-negative adults with no recently reported acute infections or vaccinations. Every donor was a Caucasian adult living in Nashville, Tennessee, USA. CD4+ T cells were enriched through magnetic negative selection, after which naive cells were positively selected on CD45RA and the remaining negative fraction served as the memory subset. Blood was collected by leukapheresis, and PBMCs were isolated by Ficoll-Histopaque density gradient centrifugation and then cryopreserved in liquid nitrogen vapor phase. Analytical flow cytometry was used to check the purity and quantity of each magnetically sorted T cell population. Genomic DNA was isolated from each sorted fraction and quantified by UV absorbance on a Nanodrop 2000c.

The junction shows trimming of 0 bases on V and 7 bases on J, plus 11 bases between the germline ends. The CDR3 runs 14 amino acids, cysteine and phenylalanine included. Kept here is only the CDR3 DNA, which spans 42 bases and is read in frame from base 1. In the germline V gene, CDR1 corresponds to SGHTA and CDR2 to FQGNSA. Using the deep immunoSEQ assay, multiplex PCR amplified TCR CDR3 regions from genomic DNA. Extracted genomic DNA from each cell subset was spread evenly across all wells of several immunoSEQ 96-well plates, with each plate serving as a replicate. For sorted subsets, around 200 ng genomic DNA, equal to about 30,000 T cell genomes, was loaded into each replicate PCR. The purified libraries were quantified using a Qubit 3.0 fluorometer, sized with a Bioanalyzer 2100, and then quantified again using the KAPA Library Quantification kit. Each immunoSEQ 96-well plate was sequenced on its own single-read 150-cycle Illumina NextSeq 550 flow cell. The study's own analysis went as follows. Because the immunoSEQ output included only junctional sequences and no quality scores, the filtering could not be the same as the filtering used for full-length reads. To assign V/J genes and CDR3, sequences were annotated using PyIR, a Python wrapper for IgBLAST v1.9, with IMGT germline references. Reads were removed for weak V/J assignments (E-value above 1e-6), missing CDR3, stop codons, out-of-frame junctions, or ambiguous translated residues. V3J clonotypes were defined as sequences sharing an identical inferred V gene, J gene, and CDR3 amino acid sequence. Percentage overlap between repertoires was calculated by dividing the number of shared unique clonotypes by the size of the smaller repertoire. Repertoire richness was assessed with RTK rarefaction, the Chao1 estimator, and Recon v2.1 estimates of unobserved clonotypes. For all TCRbeta clonotypes obtained by the gDNA method from several donors, generation probabilities were computed with OLGA. TCRdb obtained this table from immuneACCESS and retained in-frame rearrangements with V and J assigned. These tables miss some clones; where compared with another copy, unresolved V genes account for less than half of the shortfall, and the remainder is unexplained. D and trimming were read from the DNA, whereas the V and J calls and clone size are those reported in that table. For this sample there are approximately 2.3 million clones; about 92% appear just once. About 0.37% of the sample lies in the top ten.

The entry originates in a study of shared clonotypes between healthy human individuals (dated by TCRdb to 2020 to 2022). Background for the entire study: The cohort included a few men and a couple of women between 18 and 49 years of age. For each donor, CD4 naive and CD4 memory were each run on three plates, CD8 naive on two plates, and CD8 memory on one plate. The study deeply sequenced blood TCR repertoires of about five healthy adults to estimate repertoire size and the extent of clonotype sharing between individuals. To increase sequencing depth and limit assay-specific biases, TCR repertoire library preparation and sequencing were carried out by different laboratories using diverse techniques. Per donor, leukapheresis produced somewhere between about 0.94 and 9.5 billion PBMCs.

The paper's findings and limits, for the study overall: Larger estimated clonotype richness was generally found for naive subsets than for memory subsets. Pairwise subsampling indicated that sequencing depth was expected to affect the degree of clonotype sharing among donors. Sampling was limited to blood, and TCR repertoires in tissue likely differ from TCR repertoires in blood. Compared with non-shared clonotypes, clonotypes shared by all four sorted-subset donors had higher generation probabilities. Rarefaction of sorted-subset datasets indicated incomplete sequencing despite the large sequencing depth. The small number of donors limited the genetic and exposure-history diversity represented. Approximately 4.8% of naive CD4, 3.5% of naive CD8, 2.3% of memory CD4, and around 0.42% of memory CD8 clonotypes were shared across several donors.

The chain employs TRBV7-2 and TRBJ2-3; the D gene is unclear. The sequenced sample was naive CD4+ T cells from PBMCs. Explained via the paper, the cell subset or site label denotes: CD45RA+ positively selected. The clonotype was recovered from a man younger than 35 in good health. Some clones in this sample may be carry-over from other donors' samples. The nucleotide sequence reads TGTGCCAGCAGCTTAGCATTTAGTCGGAATACGCAGTATTTT. It is translated as CASSLAFSRNTQYF.